What follows are 24 T cell receptor beta chains derived from one specimen sequenced in a study of cytomegalovirus exposure and HLA in healthy donors. It was with 60 Vbeta and 13 Jbeta primers that the PCR ran. The data were produced by immunoSEQ multiplex PCR, yet TCRdb's version contains in-frame clones alone and is incomplete. The sample yields 140,000 to 150,000 clones, around 79% seen once. Sequencing used PBMCs. The receptors shown here come from a middle-aged man in good health and CMV-seropositive.

The table lists this clone with a few counts. The J gene is TRBJ2-6, the V gene TRBV19, with 7 bases identical to TRBD1. Per germline, CDR1 LNHDA and CDR2 SQIVND (reference sequence). With V trimmed by 3 bases and J by 0 bases, 2 bases remained unmatched. This CDR3 spans 16 amino acids. CDR3 coding DNA: TGTGCCAGTAGTATGACAGGGAACTCTGGGGCCAACGTCCTGACTTTC. Translating gives CASSMTGNSGANVLTF.

This clone was counted once. This CDR3 is CASSLDGTGSSYEQYF. The DNA for the CDR3 is TGCGCCAGCAGCTTGGATGGGACAGGTTCGTCCTACGAGCAGTACTTC. J is TRBJ2-7 and V is TRBV5-1, with 8 bases matching TRBD1. The CDR3 contains 16 residues. V trimming: 0 bases; J trimming: 1 base; junction bases outside the gene matches: 6. CDR1 and CDR2 (germline): SGHRS, YFSETQ.

The chain links TRBV5-1 to TRBJ1-2, with 9 bases fitting TRBD1. The CDR3 has 15 amino acids. Germline CDR1 reads SGHRS; CDR2 reads YFSETQ. J gave up 5 bases and V 0 bases, and 5 bases lay outside the gene matches. CDR3 DNA: TGCGCCAGCAGCTTGGATCCCGGACAGGGGTATGGCTACACCTTC. Translation gives CASSLDPGQGYGYTF.

The V call is TRBV6-5, the J call TRBJ2-1; weak D call: TRBD1 (6 bases). The germline V gene has CDR1 MNHEY and CDR2 SVGAGI. The CDR3 length is 14 residues. Trimming took 6 bases from V and 9 from J, leaving 18 bases between them. The CDR3 coding sequence is TGTGCCAGCAGCTCGGGACACCGGACCAGTGAGCAGTTCTTC. It encodes CASSSGHRTSEQFF.

As regards this clone: Germline and junction disagree at one end, which may indicate a read error. The chain couples TRBV19 to TRBJ1-5, with unresolved D. The CDR3 has 16 amino acids. Germline lookup yields CDR1 LNHDA and CDR2 SQIVND (reference sequence). CDR3 bases: TGTGCCAGTAGTTTAGACGGAGACGATAGCAATCAGCCCCAGCATTTT. It translates to CASSLDGDDSNQPQHF.

The gene calls are TRBV28 and TRBJ1-1; D perhaps matches TRBD1 (6 bases). CDR3 length: 17 amino acids. The V end lost 4 bases, the J end lost 5 bases, and 23 bases lay between the germline ends. CDR1 and CDR2 from the germline V gene are MDHEN and SYDVKM. CDR3 amino acids: CASSYRLLGGGQTEAFF. As DNA, the CDR3 is TGTGCCAGCAGTTACCGACTCCTAGGAGGAGGACAGACTGAAGCTTTCTTT.

In this sample, this clone turned up a few times. V gene TRBV9 combines with J gene TRBJ2-1, with TRBD2 matching 7 bases. The CDR3 covers 16 residues. The junction had 14 bases not matched to a gene; V was cut back by 4 bases and J by 7 bases. Germline lookup yields CDR1 SGDLS and CDR2 YYNGEE. The CDR3 loop is CASSLNVAGADNEQFF. DNA for the CDR3: TGTGCCAGCAGCCTCAACGTGGCGGGAGCTGATAATGAGCAGTTCTTC.

The chain has TRBV6-5 and TRBJ1-5; D not resolved. Germline V lookup: CDR1 MNHEY, CDR2 SVGAGI. The ends were cut back, 0 bases at V and 4 bases at J, with 4 bases in the middle. CDR3 length equals 13 residues. The CDR3, as DNA: TGTGCCAGCAGTTACTCGACTAATCAGCCCCAGCATTTT. It specifies CASSYSTNQPQHF.

This chain links TRBV7-9 with TRBJ1-6; 9 bases agree with TRBD1. The junction had 5 bases not matched to a gene; V was cut back by 2 bases and J by 9 bases. The CDR3 covers 15 residues. CDR1 and CDR2 (germline): SEHNR, FQNEAQ (reference sequence). CDR3 nucleotide sequence: TGTGCCAGCAGCTTAAGTACAGGGGGCGTTTCACCCCTCCACTTT. Protein product: CASSLSTGGVSPLHF.

The J gene is TRBJ1-2, the V gene TRBV6-6; D gene ambiguous. Trimming left V 2 bases short and J 6 bases short, with 10 bases between. Germline CDR1 is MNHNY and CDR2 is SVGAGI (reference sequence). The CDR3 is 13 residues long. CDR3 DNA sequence: TGTGCCAGCAGTTACGTGAGGGAAAATGGCTACACCTTC. It specifies CASSYVRENGYTF.

The chain couples TRBV15 to TRBJ2-3; weak D call: TRBD2 (5 bases). The germline V and J ends were trimmed by 0 bases and 1 base, with 8 bases remaining between them. The CDR3 length is 15 residues. CDR1 is LNHNV, CDR2 YYDKDF, per germline (reference sequence). In nucleotides, the CDR3 is TGTGCCACCAGCAGAGATCCGCGGGGCACAGATACGCAGTATTTT. Protein: CATSRDPRGTDTQYF. Supplemented by reference TRBV15 and TRBJ2-3, the full variable domain reads DAMVIQNPRYQVTQFGKPVTLSCSQTLNHNVMYWYQQKSSQAPKLLFHYYDKDFNNEADTPDNFQSRRPNTSFCFLDIRSPGLGDTAMYLCATSRDPRGTDTQYFGPGTRLTVL.

This chain's CDR3 is CASSLRSGRRETQYF. CDR3 bases: TGTGCCAGCAGCTTACGTAGCGGGAGAAGAGAGACCCAGTACTTC. The rearrangement links TRBV7-2 to TRBJ2-5; the match to TRBD2 covers 9 bases. CDR3 size: 15 residues. Germline CDR1 is SGHTA and CDR2 is FQGNSA. V was pared by 2 bases and J by 4 bases, with 5 bases of the junction left unmatched.

CDR3 DNA sequence: TGTGCCAGCTCGGACCTGACGGGGAGAGACAATGAGCAGTTCTTC. Its translation is CASSDLTGRDNEQFF. The V call is TRBV18, the J call TRBJ2-1; possibly TRBD2 for D (5 bases). Trimming left V 6 bases short and J 5 bases short, with 17 bases between. The CDR3 has 15 residues. The germline gives CDR1 KGHSH, CDR2 LQKENI.

This clone appeared a few times. The V call is TRBV5-8, the J call TRBJ2-5, with 8 bases that match TRBD1. The CDR3 length is 15 residues. V shed 1 base and J 5 bases; nucleotides not matched to a gene: 7. CDR1 is SGHTS, CDR2 YDEGEE, per germline. This CDR3 reads CASSLQQGVGETQYF. CDR3 DNA sequence: TGTGCCAGCAGCTTGCAACAGGGGGTGGGGGAGACCCAGTACTTC.

This clone was recorded only once. The chain uses TRBV7-9 and TRBJ2-1; maybe TRBD2 (6 bases). This CDR3 contains 15 residues. Germline V CDR1 and CDR2: SEHNR, FQNEAQ (reference sequence). V was clipped by 0 bases and J by 9 bases, with 15 bases between them. The CDR3, as DNA: TGTGCCAGCAGCTTAGCGCGGCTAGCGTCCGGTGAGCAGTTCTTC. Protein: CASSLARLASGEQFF.

The genes are TRBV7-3 and TRBJ2-2, with TRBD1 matching over 7 bases. V was pared by 6 bases and J by 5 bases, with 9 bases of the junction left unmatched. CDR1 and CDR2 from the germline V gene are SGHTA and FQGTGA. The CDR3 sequence is 15 residues long. The CDR3 protein is CASRSTGSRTGELFF. As DNA, the CDR3 is TGTGCCAGCAGATCGACAGGGTCGAGGACCGGGGAGCTGTTTTTT.

The rearrangement links TRBV27 to TRBJ2-1, with D perhaps TRBD2 (5 bases). Germline V gene sequence: CDR1 MNHEY, CDR2 SMNVEV (reference sequence). V was cut by 3 bases and J by 5 bases, with 20 bases left in between. The CDR3 has 17 amino acids. CDR3 sequence reads: CASSFPGSSLSHNEQFF. As DNA, the CDR3 is TGTGCCAGCAGTTTCCCGGGGTCCAGTCTGTCTCACAATGAGCAGTTCTTC.

The chain combines TRBV18 with TRBJ2-5, with D perhaps matching TRBD1 (6 bases). Trimming took 1 base from V and 5 from J, leaving 14 bases between them. Looked up from germline, CDR1 is KGHSH and CDR2 is LQKENI. The CDR3 is 15 residues long. The CDR3 region is CASSPLDSRLETQYF. The CDR3 DNA sequence: TGTGCCAGCTCACCACTGGACAGTCGGCTGGAGACCCAGTACTTC.

This CDR3 reads CSVEDLLGQGKAFF. CDR3 nucleotides: TGCAGCGTTGAAGATCTATTAGGACAGGGGAAAGCTTTCTTT. This chain connects TRBV29-1 to TRBJ1-1, with TRBD1 matching 9 bases. CDR3 length equals 14 residues. Trimming took 0 bases from V and 9 from J; bases not matched to a gene: 8. Germline V gene data show CDR1 as SQVTM and CDR2 as ANQGSEA.

In regard to this clone: Its ends do not fully match the called genes, so a read error is possible. This rearrangement joins TRBV28 to TRBJ2-5; D might be TRBD1 (6 bases). CDR3 length: 14 residues. Germline V gene lookup returns CDR1 MDHEN and CDR2 SYDVKM. The CDR3, as DNA: TGTGCCAGCAGCCCACAGGGAACCCGAGAGACCCGGTACTTC. This translates into CASSPQGTRETRYF.

The J gene is TRBJ1-4, the V gene TRBV9; TRBD1 agrees at 7 bases. V gave up 4 bases and J gave up 4 bases; unmatched junction bases: 7. This CDR3 has 15 residues. Germline values: CDR1 SGDLS, CDR2 YYNGEE. The DNA of the CDR3 is TGTGCCAGCAGCCAAGGACAGGTTAATAATGAAAAACTGTTTTTT. Protein product: CASSQGQVNNEKLFF.

V gene TRBV28 combines with J gene TRBJ2-7; 9 bases are a match to TRBD2. V shed 6 bases, J shed 2 bases, and the junction held 5 bases outside the gene matches. CDR1 is MDHEN and CDR2 is SYDVKM in the germline V gene. The CDR3 length is 14 residues. CDR3: CASSRTSETYEQYF. The CDR3 DNA reads as TGTGCCAGCAGCCGGACTAGCGAGACCTACGAGCAGTACTTC.

This clone was seen once. Other nucleotide sequences in the sample specify the same CDR3. The rearrangement uses TRBV27 and TRBJ2-2; D is perhaps TRBD1 (6 bases). Trimming shortened V by 2 bases and J by 7 bases, and 11 bases separated the two germline ends. The germline V gene has CDR1 MNHEY and CDR2 SMNVEV (reference sequence). There are 14 residues in the CDR3. CDR3: CASSLMGADGELFF. CDR3 coding DNA: TGTGCCAGCAGTTTAATGGGGGCTGACGGGGAGCTGTTTTTT.

J is TRBJ2-7 and V is TRBV27; tentatively, D is TRBD1 (6 bases). Trimming took 6 bases from V and 5 from J, leaving 17 bases between them. Germline assignment: CDR1 MNHEY and CDR2 SMNVEV (reference sequence). CDR3 length: 14 amino acids. Here the CDR3 reads CASSPQQGSHEQYF. In DNA form, the CDR3 reads TGTGCCAGCAGCCCTCAGCAGGGGTCCCACGAGCAGTACTTC.